The 6 T cell receptor beta chains listed next were all sequenced from one sample in a study of blood T cell repertoires in COVID-19. Assay used: immunoSEQ multiplex PCR; TCRdb lists only in-frame clones, some missing. The data hold about 250,000 clones, with 70% to 90% observed a single time. The sample consisted of peripheral blood. These TCRs come from a woman between 25 and 40 years old with COVID-19, enrolled during active disease.

V gene TRBV5-4 combines with J gene TRBJ1-6; the D is unclear. The CDR3 has 16 residues. Germline-derived CDR1 and CDR2 are SGHNT and YYREEE (reference sequence). Trimming took off 0 bases at V and 0 bases at J, with 7 bases between the two ends. The CDR3 DNA reads TGTGCCAGCAGCTTGGAGAGTAGCTCCTATAATTCACCCCTCCACTTT. It codes for CASSLESSSYNSPLHF.

This clone occurred a few times. The gene calls are TRBV3-1 (or the pseudogene TRBV3-2) and TRBJ2-2; possibly TRBD2 for D (7 bases). Trimming cost V 4 bases and J 7 bases, with 19 bases left between them. Per germline, CDR1 LGHDT and CDR2 YNNKEL (reference sequence). The CDR3 length is 16 residues. CDR3 DNA sequence: TGTGCCAGCAGCCCTTACCCAACAGGGAGGGGCGGGGAGCTGTTTTTT. Its translation: CASSPYPTGRGGELFF.

V usage is TRBV28 and J usage is TRBJ2-7; TRBD2 matches at 8 bases. This CDR3 region has 15 residues. V was pared by 2 bases and J by 3 bases, with 6 bases of the junction left unmatched. Germline V gene sequence: CDR1 MDHEN, CDR2 SYDVKM. CDR3 nucleotides: TGTGCCAGCAGTTTACGACTAGCGTTCCGCTACGAGCAGTACTTC. Protein sequence: CASSLRLAFRYEQYF.

This chain uses TRBV7-9 with TRBJ2-2; 10 nucleotides agree with TRBD2. Trimming cost V 4 bases and J 6 bases; bases outside gene matches: 5. This CDR3 has 15 residues. The germline CDR1 and CDR2 sequences are SEHNR and FQNEAQ (reference sequence). The CDR3 DNA reads as TGTGCCAGCAGCTCGAGCGGGGGGGCGCCCGGGGAGCTGTTTTTT. Translated: CASSSSGGAPGELFF.

The V gene is TRBV9, the J gene TRBJ1-1, with D maybe TRBD1 (6 bases). The CDR3 is made up of 14 amino acids. Trimming took off 10 bases at V and 2 bases at J, with 18 bases between the two ends. CDR1 is SGDLS, CDR2 YYNGEE, per germline. The CDR3 sequence is CASEGDGRNTEAFF. CDR3 DNA sequence: TGTGCCTCTGAGGGGGACGGGCGAAACACTGAAGCTTTCTTT.

The chain has TRBV5-5 and TRBJ2-1; D might be TRBD2 (5 bases). Germline loops: CDR1 SGHKS, CDR2 YYEKEE (reference sequence). CDR3 length: 15 amino acids. Trimming stripped 0 bases from V and 5 bases from J, with 12 bases between. This CDR3 reads CASSLVLVPHNEQFF. The DNA for the CDR3 is TGTGCCAGCAGCTTGGTACTAGTCCCTCACAATGAGCAGTTCTTC.